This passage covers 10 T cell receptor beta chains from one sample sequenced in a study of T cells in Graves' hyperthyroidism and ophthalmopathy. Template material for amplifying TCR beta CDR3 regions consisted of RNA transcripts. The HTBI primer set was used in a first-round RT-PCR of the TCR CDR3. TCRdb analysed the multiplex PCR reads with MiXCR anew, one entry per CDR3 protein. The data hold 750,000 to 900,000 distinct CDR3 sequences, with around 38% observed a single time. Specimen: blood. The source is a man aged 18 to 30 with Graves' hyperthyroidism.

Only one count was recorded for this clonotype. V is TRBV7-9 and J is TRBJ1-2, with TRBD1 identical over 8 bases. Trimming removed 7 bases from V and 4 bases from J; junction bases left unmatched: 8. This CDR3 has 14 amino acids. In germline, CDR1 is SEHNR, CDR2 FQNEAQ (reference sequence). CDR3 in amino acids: CASNSPGTGYGYTF. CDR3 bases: TGTGCCAGCAACTCACCCGGGACAGGCTATGGCTACACCTTC.

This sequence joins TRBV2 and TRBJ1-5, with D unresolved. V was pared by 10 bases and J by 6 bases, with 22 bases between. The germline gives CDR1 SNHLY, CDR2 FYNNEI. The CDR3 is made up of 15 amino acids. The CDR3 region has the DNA TGTGCCACACCCGGTTCGAGAGGGAAAAGTCAGCCCCAGCATTTT. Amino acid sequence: CATPGSRGKSQPQHF.

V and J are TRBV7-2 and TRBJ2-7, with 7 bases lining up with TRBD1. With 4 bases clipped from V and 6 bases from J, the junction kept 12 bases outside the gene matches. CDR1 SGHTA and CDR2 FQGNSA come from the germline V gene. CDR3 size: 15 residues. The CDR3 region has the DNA TGTGCCAGCAGCTCCGCCCAGGGGGTGTTTGGCGAGCAGTACTTC. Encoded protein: CASSSAQGVFGEQYF.

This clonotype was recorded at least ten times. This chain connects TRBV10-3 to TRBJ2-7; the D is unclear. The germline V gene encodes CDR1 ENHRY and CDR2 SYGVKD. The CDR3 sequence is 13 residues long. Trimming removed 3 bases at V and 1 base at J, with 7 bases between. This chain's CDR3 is CAISDTDSYEQYF. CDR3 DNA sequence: TGTGCCATCAGTGATACTGATTCCTACGAGCAGTACTTC.

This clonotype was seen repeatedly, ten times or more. CDR3 nucleotides: TGCAGCGTTGAAGATCTGGGAACTGAAGCTTTCTTT. Protein sequence: CSVEDLGTEAFF. This sequence joins TRBV29-1 and TRBJ1-1; D ambiguous. The germline CDR1 and CDR2 sequences are SQVTM and ANQGSEA. V lost 0 bases, J lost 5 bases, and 7 bases lay in between. This CDR3 contains 12 residues. The full variable domain, completed using reference TRBV29-1 and TRBJ1-1, is SAVISQKPSRDICQRGTSLTIQCQVDSQVTMMFWYRQQPGQSLTLIATANQGSEATYESGFVIDKFPISRPNLTFSTLTVSNMSPEDSSIYLCSVEDLGTEAFFGQGTRLTVV.

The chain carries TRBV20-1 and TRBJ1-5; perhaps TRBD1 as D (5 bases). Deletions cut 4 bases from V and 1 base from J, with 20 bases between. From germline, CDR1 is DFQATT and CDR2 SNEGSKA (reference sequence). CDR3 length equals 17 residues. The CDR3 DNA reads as TGCAGTGCTAATAACCGGGACTTAGCCCGGAGCAATCAGCCCCAGCATTTT. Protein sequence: CSANNRDLARSNQPQHF.

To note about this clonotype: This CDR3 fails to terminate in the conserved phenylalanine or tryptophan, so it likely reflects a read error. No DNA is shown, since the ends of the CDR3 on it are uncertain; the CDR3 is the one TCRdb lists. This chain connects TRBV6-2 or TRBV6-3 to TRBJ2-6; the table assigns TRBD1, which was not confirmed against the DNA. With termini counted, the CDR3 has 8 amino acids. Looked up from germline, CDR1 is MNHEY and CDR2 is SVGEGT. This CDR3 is CAIRTVLT.

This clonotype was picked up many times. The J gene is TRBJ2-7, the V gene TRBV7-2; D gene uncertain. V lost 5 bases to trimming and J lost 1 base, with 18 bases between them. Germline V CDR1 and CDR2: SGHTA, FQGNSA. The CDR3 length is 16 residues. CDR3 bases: TGTGCCAGCAGCCCCAACGGTTGGCTCGGATCCTACGAGCAGTACTTC. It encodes CASSPNGWLGSYEQYF. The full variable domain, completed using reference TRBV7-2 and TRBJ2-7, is GAGVSQSPSNKVTEKGKDVELRCDPISGHTALYWYRQSLGQGLEFLIYFQGNSAPDKSGLPSDRFSAERTGGSVSTLTIQRTQQEDSAVYLCASSPNGWLGSYEQYFGPGTRLTVT.

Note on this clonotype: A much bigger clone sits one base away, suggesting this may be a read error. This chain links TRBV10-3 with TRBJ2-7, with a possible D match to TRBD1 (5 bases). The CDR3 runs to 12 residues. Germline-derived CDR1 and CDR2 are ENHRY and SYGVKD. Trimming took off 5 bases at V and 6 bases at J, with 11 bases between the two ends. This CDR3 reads CAISHERGEQYF. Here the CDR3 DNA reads TGTGCCATCAGTCACGAAAGGGGCGAGCAGTACTTC.

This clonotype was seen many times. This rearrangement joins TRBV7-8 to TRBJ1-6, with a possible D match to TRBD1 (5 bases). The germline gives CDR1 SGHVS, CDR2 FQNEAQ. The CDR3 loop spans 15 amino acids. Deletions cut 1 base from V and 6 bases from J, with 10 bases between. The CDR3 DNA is TGTGCCAGCAGCTTAGAAGGGACGGGTAATTCACCCCTCCACTTT. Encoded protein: CASSLEGTGNSPLHF.